These 3 T cell receptor beta chains were all obtained from the same sample, sequenced in a study of glioma-infiltrating T cells. Amplification of TCR alpha and beta CDR3 regions from RNA used iRepertoire nested multiplex PCR. Via MiXCR, TCRdb re-called the multiplex PCR reads, giving one row per CDR3 protein. The repertoire holds roughly 350,000 distinct CDR3 sequences, with 41% as singletons. The sequenced sample was glioma tissue, nonneoplastic brain tissue, or PBMCs (not recorded which). These receptors all come from a human donor with low-grade glioma or glioblastoma, undergoing nonglioma brain surgery, or in good health (not recorded which).

This clonotype was observed at least ten times. This chain connects TRBV28 to TRBJ2-7; D gene ambiguous. The CDR3 covers 15 residues. The germline gives CDR1 MDHEN, CDR2 SYDVKM. V lost 7 bases and J 1 base, leaving 17 bases between the germline ends. The CDR3 protein is CASKGDTMASYEQYF. The CDR3 coding sequence is TGTGCCAGCAAAGGAGACACCATGGCTTCCTACGAGCAGTACTTC.

V and J are TRBV7-3 and TRBJ1-1; no firm D call. V was pared by 3 bases and J by 0 bases, with 14 bases between. This CDR3 comprises 16 residues. In germline, CDR1 is SGHTA, CDR2 FQGTGA. CDR3 coding DNA: TGTGCCAGCAGCTTTAGGGAACTTCCCTTGAACACTGAAGCTTTCTTT. It specifies CASSFRELPLNTEAFF.

J is TRBJ1-1 and V is TRBV28; D is uncertain. CDR1 is MDHEN, CDR2 SYDVKM, per germline. This CDR3 comprises 11 residues. Trimming cost V 7 bases and J 4 bases, with 7 bases left between them. CDR3 nucleotide sequence: TGTGCCAGCACCCACGGCACTGAAGCTTTCTTT. It codes for CASTHGTEAFF.